This T cell receptor (beta chain) originates from a study of blood T cell repertoires in COVID-19. Turning to the study itself: Samples of COVID-19 (acute and convalescent) were obtained from the United States, Italy and Spain. The cDNA or gDNA used as material had been derived from T cells, B-cell-depleted T cells, or PBMCs.

In the original processing: Reference gene primers were amplified, and this amplification served to estimate nucleated cell counts. Clones were read by immunoSEQ multiplex PCR, and TCRdb kept only the in-frame ones, dropping some. For V, J and clone size, that table is used; D and trimming come from the DNA. Here the sample spans just under 90,000 clones, approximately 90% being singletons. Per the germline V gene, CDR1 is MNHEY and CDR2 is SMNVEV (reference sequence). This CDR3 is 16 amino acids long. The ends lost 6 bases at V and 4 bases at J; junction bases unmatched: 11. The sample taken for sequencing was peripheral blood. This receptor was taken from a man aged 55 to 70 with acute or convalescent COVID-19. This chain joins TRBV27 and TRBJ2-7; 11 bases map to TRBD2. DNA for the CDR3: TGTGCCAGCAGGAGGTCGACTAGCGGGATCGCTTACGAGCAGTACTTC. Translated, it gives CASRRSTSGIAYEQYF.